This entry is about one T cell receptor (beta chain). The CDR3 spans 17 residues. The junction had 12 bases not matched to a gene; V was cut back by 0 bases and J by 10 bases. The germline CDR1 and CDR2 sequences are SGDLS and YYNGEE. This specimen belongs to a study of blood T cell repertoires in COVID-19. At the level of the study: In each case, the material was cDNA or gDNA derived from T cells, B-cell-depleted T cells, or PBMCs.

Authors' processing steps: Amplifying reference gene primers gave estimates of nucleated cell counts. Assay: immunoSEQ multiplex PCR; the TCRdb copy retains only in-frame clones and omits some. From that table come the V and J calls and clone size; the DNA was used to work out D and trimming. The repertoire has 360,000 or so clones, 75% to 90% of them found once; the top ten carry about 5%. Two negative PCRs, clearance, or symptom resolution had been documented for recovered Cohort 3 donors. The TCR originated in a woman aged 45-59 years who had recovered from COVID-19. V gene TRBV9 combines with J gene TRBJ1-6, with 8 bases that match TRBD1. Sequencing input: PBMCs or T cells enriched from blood (not recorded which). CDR3 sequence (DNA): TGTGCCAGCAGCGTAGGTCCCCCGGGACAGGACAAATCACCCCTCCACTTT. This codes for CASSVGPPGQDKSPLHF.